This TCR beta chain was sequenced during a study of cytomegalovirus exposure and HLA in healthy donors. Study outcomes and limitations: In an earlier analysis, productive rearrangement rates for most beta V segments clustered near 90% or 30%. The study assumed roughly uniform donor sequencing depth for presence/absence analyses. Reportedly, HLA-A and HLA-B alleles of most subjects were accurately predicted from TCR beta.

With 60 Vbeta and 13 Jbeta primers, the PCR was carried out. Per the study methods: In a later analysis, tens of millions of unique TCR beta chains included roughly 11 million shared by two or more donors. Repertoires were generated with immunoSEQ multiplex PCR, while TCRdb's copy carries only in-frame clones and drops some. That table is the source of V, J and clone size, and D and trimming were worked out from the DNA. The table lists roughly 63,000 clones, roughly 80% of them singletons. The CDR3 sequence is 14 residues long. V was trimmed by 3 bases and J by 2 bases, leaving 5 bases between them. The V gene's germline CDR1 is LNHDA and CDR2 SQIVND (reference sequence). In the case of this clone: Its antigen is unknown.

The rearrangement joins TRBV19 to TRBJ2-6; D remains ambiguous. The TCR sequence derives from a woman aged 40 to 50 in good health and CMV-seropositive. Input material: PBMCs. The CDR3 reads CASSISTGANVLTF. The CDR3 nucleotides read TGTGCCAGTAGTATTAGTACTGGGGCCAACGTCCTGACTTTC.